What follows is one T cell receptor beta chain and its context. Its target is not known. The PCR used 60 Vbeta and 13 Jbeta primers. Some clones are missing from TCRdb's copy, which holds only in-frame ones; the method was immunoSEQ multiplex PCR. This sample carries around 130,000 clones, 8.5% of them seen once, and the ten largest clones take under 7%. The entry originates in a study of cytomegalovirus exposure and HLA in healthy donors. Findings and limits, study-wide: Relative to equally common others, HLA-associated TCR beta chains showed greater clonal expansion in a later analysis. Using a false discovery rate of 0.05, a later analysis showed that approximately 17,000 TCR beta sequences were associated with HLA alleles. Across donors, most TCRs were seen rarely, yet some public ones were widespread.

The germline gives CDR1 SGHVS, CDR2 FNYEAQ. Germline trimming cut 2 bases from V and 3 bases from J; bases unmatched to any gene: 2. CDR3 size: 14 residues. This chain uses TRBV7-6 with TRBJ1-1, with TRBD1 identical over 8 bases. The sequenced sample consisted of PBMCs. This receptor was obtained from a man aged 40-55 years in good health and CMV-seronegative. Here the CDR3 DNA reads TGTGCCAGCAGCTTATTACAGGGGGACACTGAAGCTTTCTTT. It encodes CASSLLQGDTEAFF.